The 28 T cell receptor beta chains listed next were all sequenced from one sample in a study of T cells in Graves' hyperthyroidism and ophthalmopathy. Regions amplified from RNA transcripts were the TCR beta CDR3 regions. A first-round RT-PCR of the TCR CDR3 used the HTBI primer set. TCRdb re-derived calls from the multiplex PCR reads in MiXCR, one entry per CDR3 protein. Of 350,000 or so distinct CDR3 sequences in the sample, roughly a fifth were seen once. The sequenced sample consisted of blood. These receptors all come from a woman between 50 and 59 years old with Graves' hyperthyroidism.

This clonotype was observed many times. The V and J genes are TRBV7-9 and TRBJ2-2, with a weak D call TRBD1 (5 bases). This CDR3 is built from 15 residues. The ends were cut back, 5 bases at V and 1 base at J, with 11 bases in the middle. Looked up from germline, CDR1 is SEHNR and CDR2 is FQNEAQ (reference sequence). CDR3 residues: CASSTSDRNTGELFF. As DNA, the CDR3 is TGTGCCAGCAGCACCTCAGACAGGAACACCGGGGAGCTGTTTTTT.

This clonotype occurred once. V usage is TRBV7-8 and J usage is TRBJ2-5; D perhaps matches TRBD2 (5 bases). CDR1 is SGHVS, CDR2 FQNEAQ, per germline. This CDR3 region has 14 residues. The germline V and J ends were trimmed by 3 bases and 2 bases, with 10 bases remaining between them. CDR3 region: CASSFRAGQETQYF. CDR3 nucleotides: TGTGCCAGCAGCTTTAGGGCGGGTCAAGAGACCCAGTACTTC. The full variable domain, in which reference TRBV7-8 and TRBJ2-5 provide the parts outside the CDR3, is GAGVSQSPRYKVAKRGQDVALRCDPISGHVSLFWYQQALGQGPEFLTYFQNEAQLDKSGLPSDRFFAERPEGSVSTLKIQRTQQEDSAVYLCASSFRAGQETQYFGPGTRLLVL.

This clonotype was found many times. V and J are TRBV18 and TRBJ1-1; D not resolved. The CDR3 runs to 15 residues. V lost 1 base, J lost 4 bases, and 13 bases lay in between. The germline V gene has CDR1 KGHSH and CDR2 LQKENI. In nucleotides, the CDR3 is TGTGCCAGCTCACCACTCTCCATGTGGGGCACTGAAGCTTTCTTT. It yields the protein CASSPLSMWGTEAFF.

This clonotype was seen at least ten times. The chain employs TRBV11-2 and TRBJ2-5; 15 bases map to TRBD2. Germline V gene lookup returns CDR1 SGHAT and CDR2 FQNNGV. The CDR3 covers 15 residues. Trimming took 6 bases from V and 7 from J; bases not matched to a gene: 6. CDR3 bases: TGTGCCAGCAGATACCCGGGACTAGCGGGAGGGACCCAGTACTTC. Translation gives CASRYPGLAGGTQYF.

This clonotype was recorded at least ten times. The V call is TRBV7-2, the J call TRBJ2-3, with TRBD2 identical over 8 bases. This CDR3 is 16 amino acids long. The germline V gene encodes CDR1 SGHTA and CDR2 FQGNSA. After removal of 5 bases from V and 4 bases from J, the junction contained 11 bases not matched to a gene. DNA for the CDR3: TGTGCCAGCAGCCTCGGGGATAGCGGGGACCCAGATACGCAGTATTTT. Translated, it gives CASSLGDSGDPDTQYF.

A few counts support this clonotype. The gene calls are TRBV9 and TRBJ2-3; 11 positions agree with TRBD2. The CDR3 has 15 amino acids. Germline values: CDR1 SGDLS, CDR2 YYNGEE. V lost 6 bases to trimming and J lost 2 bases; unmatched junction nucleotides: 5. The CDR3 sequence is CASIEGLADTDTQYF. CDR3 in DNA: TGTGCCAGCATCGAGGGACTAGCGGACACAGATACGCAGTATTTT.

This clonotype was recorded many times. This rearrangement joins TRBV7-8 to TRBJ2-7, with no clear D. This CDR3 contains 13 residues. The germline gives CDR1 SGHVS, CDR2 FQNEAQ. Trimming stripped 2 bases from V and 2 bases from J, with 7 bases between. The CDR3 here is CASSLRLTYEQYF. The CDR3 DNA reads TGTGCCAGCAGCTTAAGACTTACCTACGAGCAGTACTTC.

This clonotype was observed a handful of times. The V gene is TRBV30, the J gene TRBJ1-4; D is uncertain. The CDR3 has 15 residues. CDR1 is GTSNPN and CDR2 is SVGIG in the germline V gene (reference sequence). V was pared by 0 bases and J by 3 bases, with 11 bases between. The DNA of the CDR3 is TGTGCCTGGAGTGTATCAGGACGGTCTAATGAAAAACTGTTTTTT. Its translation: CAWSVSGRSNEKLFF.

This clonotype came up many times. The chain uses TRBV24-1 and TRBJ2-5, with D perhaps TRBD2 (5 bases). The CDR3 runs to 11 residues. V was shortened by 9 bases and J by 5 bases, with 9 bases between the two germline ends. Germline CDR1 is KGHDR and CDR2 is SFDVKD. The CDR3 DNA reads TGTGCCACCGCGCTAGCTGAGACCCAGTACTTC. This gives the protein CATALAETQYF.

In nucleotides, the CDR3 is TGTGCCAGCATGCTCGGGGGAACAGATACGCAGTATTTT. This sequence encodes CASMLGGTDTQYF. The genes are TRBV28 and TRBJ2-3; the D gene is possibly TRBD2 (6 bases). Trimming shortened V by 7 bases and J by 3 bases, and 11 bases separated the two germline ends. This CDR3 is 13 amino acids long. Germline lookup yields CDR1 MDHEN and CDR2 SYDVKM.

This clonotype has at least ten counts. The CDR3 DNA is TGTGCCAGCAGTACCCAACAGGGTATAGGGTACGAGCAGTACTTC. It codes for CASSTQQGIGYEQYF. This rearrangement joins TRBV6-1 to TRBJ2-7, with D maybe TRBD1 (6 bases). Germline assignment: CDR1 MNHNS and CDR2 SASEGT. V was clipped by 5 bases and J by 4 bases, with 18 bases between them. CDR3 length: 15 residues.

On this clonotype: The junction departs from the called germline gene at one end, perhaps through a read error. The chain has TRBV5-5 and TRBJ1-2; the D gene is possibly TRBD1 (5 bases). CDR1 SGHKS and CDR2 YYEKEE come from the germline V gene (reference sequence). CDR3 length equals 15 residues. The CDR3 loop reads CASSLGGREIHGYTF. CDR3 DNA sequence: TGCGCCAGCAGCTTGGGCGGCAGGGAAATCCATGGCTACACCTTC.

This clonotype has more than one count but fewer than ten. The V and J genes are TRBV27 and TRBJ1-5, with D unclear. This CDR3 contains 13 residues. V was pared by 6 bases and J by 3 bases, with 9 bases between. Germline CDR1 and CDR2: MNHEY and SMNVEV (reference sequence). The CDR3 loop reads CASSRRTNQPQHF. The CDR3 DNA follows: TGTGCCAGCAGCCGAAGGACCAATCAGCCCCAGCATTTT.

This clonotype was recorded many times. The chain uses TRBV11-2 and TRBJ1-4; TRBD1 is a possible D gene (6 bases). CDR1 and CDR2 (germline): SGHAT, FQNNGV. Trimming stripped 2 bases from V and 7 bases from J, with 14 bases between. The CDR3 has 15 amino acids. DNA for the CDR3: TGTGCCAGCAGCTTATTCGGCAGGGGCCGTGAAAAACTGTTTTTT. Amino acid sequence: CASSLFGRGREKLFF. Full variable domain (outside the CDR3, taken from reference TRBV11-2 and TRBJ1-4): EAGVAQSPRYKIIEKRQSVAFWCNPISGHATLYWYQQILGQGPKLLIQFQNNGVVDDSQLPKDRFSAERLKGVDSTLKIQPAKLEDSAVYLCASSLFGRGREKLFFGSGTQLSVL.

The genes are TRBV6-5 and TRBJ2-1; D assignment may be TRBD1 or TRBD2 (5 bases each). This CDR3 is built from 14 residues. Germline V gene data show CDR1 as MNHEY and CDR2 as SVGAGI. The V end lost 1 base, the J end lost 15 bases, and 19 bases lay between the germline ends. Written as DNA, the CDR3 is TGTGCCAGCAGTTACTATCCGGGGCCCACGGTGGGGTTCTTC. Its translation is CASSYYPGPTVGFF.

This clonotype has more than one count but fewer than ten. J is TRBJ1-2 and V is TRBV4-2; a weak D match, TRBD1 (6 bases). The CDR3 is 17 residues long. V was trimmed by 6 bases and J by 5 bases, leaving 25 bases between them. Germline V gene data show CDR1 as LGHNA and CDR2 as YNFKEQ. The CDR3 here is CASRSQGMGVEGYGYTF. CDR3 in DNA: TGTGCCAGCAGGTCCCAGGGGATGGGGGTAGAAGGGTATGGCTACACCTTC.

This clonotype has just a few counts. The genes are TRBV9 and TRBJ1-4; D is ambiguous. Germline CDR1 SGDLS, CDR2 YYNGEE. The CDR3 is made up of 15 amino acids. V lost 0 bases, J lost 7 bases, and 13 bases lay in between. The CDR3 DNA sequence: TGTGCCAGCAGCGTAGCTGGAGGGAGCGGTGAAAAACTGTTTTTT. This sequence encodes CASSVAGGSGEKLFF.

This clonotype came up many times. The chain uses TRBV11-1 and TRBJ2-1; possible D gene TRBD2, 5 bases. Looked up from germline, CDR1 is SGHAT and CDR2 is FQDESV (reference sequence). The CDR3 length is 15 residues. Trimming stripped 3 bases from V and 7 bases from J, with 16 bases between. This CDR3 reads CASSLTFSSGNEQFF. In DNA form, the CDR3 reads TGTGCCAGCAGCTTGACTTTTTCCTCGGGGAATGAGCAGTTCTTC.

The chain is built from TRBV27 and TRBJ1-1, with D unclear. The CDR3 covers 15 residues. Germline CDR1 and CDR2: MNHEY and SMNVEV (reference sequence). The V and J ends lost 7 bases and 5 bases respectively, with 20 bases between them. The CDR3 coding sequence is TGTGCCAGCACTCAACTTGGAAGGGCGACGACTGAAGCTTTCTTT. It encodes CASTQLGRATTEAFF.

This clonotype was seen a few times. This CDR3 is CAISESSLPGYEQYF. CDR3 sequence (DNA): TGTGCCATCAGTGAGTCTAGTCTACCAGGCTACGAGCAGTACTTC. This chain uses TRBV10-3 with TRBJ2-7; D remains unclear. This CDR3 comprises 15 residues. V gave up 0 bases and J gave up 3 bases, with 12 bases separating them. Per the germline V gene, CDR1 is ENHRY and CDR2 is SYGVKD.

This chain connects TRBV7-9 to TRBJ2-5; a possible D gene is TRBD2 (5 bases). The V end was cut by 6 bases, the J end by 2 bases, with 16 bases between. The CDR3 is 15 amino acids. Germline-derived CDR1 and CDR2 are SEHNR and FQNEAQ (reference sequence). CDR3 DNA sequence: TGTGCCAGCAGACCGTGGCGGGCCAAACAAGAGACCCAGTACTTC. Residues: CASRPWRAKQETQYF.

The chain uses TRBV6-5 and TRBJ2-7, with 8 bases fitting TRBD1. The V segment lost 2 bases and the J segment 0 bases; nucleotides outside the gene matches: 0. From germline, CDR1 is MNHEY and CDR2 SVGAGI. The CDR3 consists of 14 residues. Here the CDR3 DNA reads TGTGCCAGCAGTTACACAGGGGGCTCCTACGAGCAGTACTTC. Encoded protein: CASSYTGGSYEQYF.

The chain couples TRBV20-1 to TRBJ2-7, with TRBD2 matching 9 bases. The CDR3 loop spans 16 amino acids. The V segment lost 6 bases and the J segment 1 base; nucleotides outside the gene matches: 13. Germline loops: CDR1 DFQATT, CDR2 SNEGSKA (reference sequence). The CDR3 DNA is TGCAGTGCAGGTGGCCGGACTAGCGATAATTCCTACGAGCAGTACTTC. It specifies CSAGGRTSDNSYEQYF.

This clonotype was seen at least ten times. The CDR3 bases are TGTGCCAGCAGCAGGACAGGGGGAGGCAATCAGCCCCAGCATTTT. It is translated as CASSRTGGGNQPQHF. V is TRBV2 and J is TRBJ1-5, with 10 nucleotides matching TRBD1. Per the germline V gene, CDR1 is SNHLY and CDR2 is FYNNEI. The V segment lost 6 bases and the J segment 2 bases; nucleotides outside the gene matches: 4. This CDR3 has 15 amino acids.

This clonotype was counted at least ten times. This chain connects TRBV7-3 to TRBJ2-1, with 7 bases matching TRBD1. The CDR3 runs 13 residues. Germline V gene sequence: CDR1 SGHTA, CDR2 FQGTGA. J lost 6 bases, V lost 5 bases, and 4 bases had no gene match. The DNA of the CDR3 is TGTGCCAGCAGCGTGACAGGGTTCAATGAGCAGTTCTTC. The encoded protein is CASSVTGFNEQFF.

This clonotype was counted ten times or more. The CDR3 is CASSYLQGAYTDTQYF. For the CDR3, the DNA is TGTGCCAGCAGTTACTTACAGGGGGCGTACACAGATACGCAGTATTTT. The chain links TRBV6-5 to TRBJ2-3; 9 bases map to TRBD1. J was trimmed by 2 bases and V by 1 base; bases with no gene match: 4. Germline values: CDR1 MNHEY, CDR2 SVGAGI. This CDR3 has 16 residues.

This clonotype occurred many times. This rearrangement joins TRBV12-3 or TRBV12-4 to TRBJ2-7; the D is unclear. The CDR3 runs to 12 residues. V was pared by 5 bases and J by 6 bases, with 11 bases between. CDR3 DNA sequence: TGTGCCAGCAGTATACACTGGGGCGAGCAGTACTTC. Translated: CASSIHWGEQYF.

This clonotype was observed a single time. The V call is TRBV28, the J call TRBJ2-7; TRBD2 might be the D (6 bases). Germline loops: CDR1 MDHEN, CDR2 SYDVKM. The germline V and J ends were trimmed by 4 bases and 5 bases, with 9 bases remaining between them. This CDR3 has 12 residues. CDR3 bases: TGTGCCAGCAGTTACGGAGGGAACGAGCAGTACTTC. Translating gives CASSYGGNEQYF.